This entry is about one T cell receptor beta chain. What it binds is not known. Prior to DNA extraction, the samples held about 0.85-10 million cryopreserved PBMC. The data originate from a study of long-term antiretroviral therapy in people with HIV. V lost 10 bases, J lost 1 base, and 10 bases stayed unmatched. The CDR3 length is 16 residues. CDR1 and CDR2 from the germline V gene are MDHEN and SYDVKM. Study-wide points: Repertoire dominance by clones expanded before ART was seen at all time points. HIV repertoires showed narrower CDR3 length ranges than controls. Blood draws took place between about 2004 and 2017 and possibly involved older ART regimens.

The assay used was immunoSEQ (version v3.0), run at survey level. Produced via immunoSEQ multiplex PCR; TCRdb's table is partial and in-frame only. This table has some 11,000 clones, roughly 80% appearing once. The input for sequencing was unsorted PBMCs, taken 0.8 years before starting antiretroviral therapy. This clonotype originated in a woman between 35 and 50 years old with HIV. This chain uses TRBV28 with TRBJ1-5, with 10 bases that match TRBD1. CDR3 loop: CATFRTGGISNQPQHF. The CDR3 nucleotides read TGTGCCACTTTTCGGACAGGGGGTATAAGCAATCAGCCCCAGCATTTT.